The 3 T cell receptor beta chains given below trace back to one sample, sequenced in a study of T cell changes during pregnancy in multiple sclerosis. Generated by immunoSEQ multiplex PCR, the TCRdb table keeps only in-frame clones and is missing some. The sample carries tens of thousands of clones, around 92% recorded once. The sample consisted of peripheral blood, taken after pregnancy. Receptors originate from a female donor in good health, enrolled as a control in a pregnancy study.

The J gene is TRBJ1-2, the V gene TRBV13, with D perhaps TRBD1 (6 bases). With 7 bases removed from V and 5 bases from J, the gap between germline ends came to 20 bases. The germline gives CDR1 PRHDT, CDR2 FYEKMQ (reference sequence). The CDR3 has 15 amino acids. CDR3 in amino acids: CASIQGQVPIYGYTF. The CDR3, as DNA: TGTGCCAGCATCCAGGGGCAGGTTCCAATTTATGGCTACACCTTC. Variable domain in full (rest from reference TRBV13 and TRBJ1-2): AAGVIQSPRHLIKEKRETATLKCYPIPRHDTVYWYQQGPGQDPQFLISFYEKMQSDKGSIPDRFSAQQFSDYHSELNMSSLELGDSALYFCASIQGQVPIYGYTFGSGTRLTVV.

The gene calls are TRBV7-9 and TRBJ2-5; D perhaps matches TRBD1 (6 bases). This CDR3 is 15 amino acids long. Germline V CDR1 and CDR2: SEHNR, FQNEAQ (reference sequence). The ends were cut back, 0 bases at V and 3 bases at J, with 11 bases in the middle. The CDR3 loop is CASSLAIGQKETQYF. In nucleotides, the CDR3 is TGTGCCAGCAGCTTAGCGATCGGACAGAAAGAGACCCAGTACTTC.

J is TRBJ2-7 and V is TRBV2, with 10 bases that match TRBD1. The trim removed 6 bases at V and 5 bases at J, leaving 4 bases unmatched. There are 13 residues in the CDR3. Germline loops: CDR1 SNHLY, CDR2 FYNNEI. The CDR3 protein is CASSRDRGNEQYF. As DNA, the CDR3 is TGTGCCAGCAGCAGGGACAGGGGCAACGAGCAGTACTTC.